The sequence of this T cell receptor (beta chain) was determined in a study of cytomegalovirus exposure and HLA in healthy donors. J lost 0 bases, V lost 2 bases, and 7 bases had no gene match. The CDR3 is 16 amino acids. In germline, CDR1 is GTSNPN, CDR2 SVGIG (reference sequence). 60 Vbeta and 13 Jbeta primers were used in PCR. Here immunoSEQ multiplex PCR was the method, and the copy in TCRdb shows in-frame clones only, minus some. The sample has 150,000 to 200,000 clones, around 85% seen once; the top ten hold less than 7%. This chain links TRBV30 with TRBJ2-3, with TRBD1 identical over 8 bases. The sequence came from a man aged 35 to 55 in good health and CMV-seropositive. Material: PBMCs. The CDR3 spells CAWSRTGRGSTDTQYF. In DNA, the CDR3 is TGTGCCTGGAGTCGGACAGGGCGTGGTAGCACAGATACGCAGTATTTT.